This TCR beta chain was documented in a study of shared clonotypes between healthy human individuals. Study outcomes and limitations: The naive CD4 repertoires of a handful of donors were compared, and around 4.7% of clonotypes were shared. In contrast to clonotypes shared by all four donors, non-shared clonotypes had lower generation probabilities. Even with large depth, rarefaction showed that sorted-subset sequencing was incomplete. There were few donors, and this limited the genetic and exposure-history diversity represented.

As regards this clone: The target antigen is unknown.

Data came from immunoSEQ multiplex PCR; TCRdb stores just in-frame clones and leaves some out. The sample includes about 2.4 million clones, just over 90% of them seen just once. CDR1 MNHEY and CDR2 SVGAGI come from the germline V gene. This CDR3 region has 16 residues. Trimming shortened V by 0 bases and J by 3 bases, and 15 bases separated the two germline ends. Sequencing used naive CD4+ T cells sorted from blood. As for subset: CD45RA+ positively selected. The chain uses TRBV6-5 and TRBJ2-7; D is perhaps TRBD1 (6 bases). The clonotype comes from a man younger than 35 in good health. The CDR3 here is CASSYSPDRNNYEQYF. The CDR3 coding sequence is TGTGCCAGCAGTTACTCTCCAGACAGGAACAACTACGAGCAGTACTTC.